Each of the 4 T cell receptor beta chains below was sequenced from the same sample in a study of early T cells in non-severe SARS-CoV-2 infection (dated by TCRdb to about 2021). The library was prepared using 5' RACE. Sequencing instrument: NextSeq 500. TCRdb applied fastp at Q25 and MiXCR to the public reads, then kept only in-frame beta chains. Duplicate CDR3 protein sequences are folded into a single record with the most common DNA and genes. This sample has around 66,000 distinct CDR3 sequences in its table, and roughly an eighth of those were observed once. Of the sample, about 8.3% falls within the top ten clones. Sequencing was carried out using whole blood. The receptors were sampled from an adult who was a healthcare worker with PCR-confirmed SARS-CoV-2 infection or an uninfected control (not recorded which).

This clonotype was counted many times. This chain joins TRBV7-3 and TRBJ2-1; 9 bases are shared with TRBD2. Germline lookup yields CDR1 SGHTA and CDR2 FQGTGA. Trimming removed 2 bases from V and 7 bases from J; junction bases left unmatched: 12. This CDR3 comprises 17 residues. The CDR3 coding sequence is TGTGCCAGCAGCTTATTCGGGGCTAGCGGGAATTCGAATGAGCAGTTCTTC. Protein sequence: CASSLFGASGNSNEQFF. The whole variable domain, filled in from reference TRBV7-3 and TRBJ2-1, reads GAGVSQTPSNKVTEKGKYVELRCDPISGHTALYWYRQSLGQGPEFLIYFQGTGAADDSGLPNDRFFAVRPEGSVSTLKIQRTERGDSAVYLCASSLFGASGNSNEQFFGPGTRLTVL.

The chain has TRBV20-1 and TRBJ2-1; 10 bases map to TRBD2. CDR1 is DFQATT, CDR2 SNEGSKA, per germline (reference sequence). The CDR3 contains 15 residues. J lost 5 bases, V lost 4 bases, and 8 bases had no gene match. The CDR3 nucleotides are TGCAGTGCTACCCCTAGCGGGAGTTTCGACAATGAGCAGTTCTTC. Amino acids: CSATPSGSFDNEQFF.

This sequence joins TRBV19 and TRBJ1-3; 7 nucleotides line up with TRBD1. Looked up from germline, CDR1 is LNHDA and CDR2 is SQIVND (reference sequence). V shed 9 bases, J shed 0 bases, and the junction held 8 bases outside the gene matches. The CDR3 sequence is 15 residues long. CDR3 DNA: TGTGCCAGCAAGGGGACAGCCCGCTCTGGAAACACCATATATTTT. This encodes CASKGTARSGNTIYF.

This rearrangement joins TRBV2 to TRBJ1-6; 11 positions match TRBD1. Per the germline V gene, CDR1 is SNHLY and CDR2 is FYNNEI. There are 16 residues in the CDR3. Trimming at V came to 3 bases and at J to 9 bases, leaving 7 bases not matched to a gene. CDR3 sequence (DNA): TGTGCCAGCAGTGACCGGACAGGGGGCCCCACTTCACCCCTCCACTTT. Protein product: CASSDRTGGPTSPLHF.